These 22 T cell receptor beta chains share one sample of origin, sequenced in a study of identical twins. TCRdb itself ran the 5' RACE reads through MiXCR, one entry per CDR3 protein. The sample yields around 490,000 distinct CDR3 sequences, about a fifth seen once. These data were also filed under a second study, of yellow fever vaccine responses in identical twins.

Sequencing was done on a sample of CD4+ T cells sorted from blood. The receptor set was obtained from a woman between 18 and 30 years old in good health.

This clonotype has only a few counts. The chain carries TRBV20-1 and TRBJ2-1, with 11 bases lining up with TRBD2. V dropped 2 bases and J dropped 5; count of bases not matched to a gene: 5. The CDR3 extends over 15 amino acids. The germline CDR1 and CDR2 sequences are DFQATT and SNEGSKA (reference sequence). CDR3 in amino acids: CSARRGTSGNNEQFF. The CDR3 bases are TGCAGTGCTAGACGGGGGACTAGCGGAAACAATGAGCAGTTCTTC.

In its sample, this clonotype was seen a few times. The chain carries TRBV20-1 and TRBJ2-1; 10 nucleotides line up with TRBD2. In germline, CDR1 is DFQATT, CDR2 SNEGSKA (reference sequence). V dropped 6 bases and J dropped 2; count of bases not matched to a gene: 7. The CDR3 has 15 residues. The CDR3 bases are TGCAGTGCCCGTCCCGGACTAGCGGCCTACAATGAGCAGTTCTTC. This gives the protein CSARPGLAAYNEQFF.

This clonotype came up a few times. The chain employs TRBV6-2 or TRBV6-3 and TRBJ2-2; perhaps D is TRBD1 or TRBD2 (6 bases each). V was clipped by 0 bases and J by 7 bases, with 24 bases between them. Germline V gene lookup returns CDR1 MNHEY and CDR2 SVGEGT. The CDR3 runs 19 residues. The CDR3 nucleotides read TGTGCCAGCAGTTACTCGACTAGGGGGGTACAAGGGCTGTTCGGGGAGCTGTTTTTT. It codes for CASSYSTRGVQGLFGELFF.

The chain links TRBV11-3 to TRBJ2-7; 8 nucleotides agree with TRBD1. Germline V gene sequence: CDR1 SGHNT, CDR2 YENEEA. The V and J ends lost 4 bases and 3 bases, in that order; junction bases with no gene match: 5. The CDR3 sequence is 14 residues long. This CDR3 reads CASSSDRDRYEQYF. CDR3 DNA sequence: TGTGCCAGCAGCTCGGACAGGGATCGCTACGAGCAGTACTTC. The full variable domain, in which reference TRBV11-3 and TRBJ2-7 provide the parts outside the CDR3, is EAGVVQSPRYKIIEKKQPVAFWCNPISGHNTLYWYLQNLGQGPELLIRYENEEAVDDSQLPKDRFSAERLKGVDSTLKIQPAELGDSAVYLCASSSDRDRYEQYFGPGTRLTVT.

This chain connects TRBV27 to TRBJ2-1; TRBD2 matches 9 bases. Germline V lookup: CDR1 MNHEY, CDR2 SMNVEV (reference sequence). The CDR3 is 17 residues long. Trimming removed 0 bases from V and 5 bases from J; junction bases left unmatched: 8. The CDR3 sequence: CASSLSLGGRGHNEQFF. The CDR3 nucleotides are TGTGCCAGCAGTTTATCCCTAGGCGGGAGGGGACACAATGAGCAGTTCTTC.

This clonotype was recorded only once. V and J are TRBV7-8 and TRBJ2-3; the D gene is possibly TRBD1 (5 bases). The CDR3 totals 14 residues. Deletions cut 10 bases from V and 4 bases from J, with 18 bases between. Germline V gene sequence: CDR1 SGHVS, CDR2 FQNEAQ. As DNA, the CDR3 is TGTGCCATCTATCAGGGAAATTTCGCAGATACGCAGTATTTT. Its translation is CAIYQGNFADTQYF.

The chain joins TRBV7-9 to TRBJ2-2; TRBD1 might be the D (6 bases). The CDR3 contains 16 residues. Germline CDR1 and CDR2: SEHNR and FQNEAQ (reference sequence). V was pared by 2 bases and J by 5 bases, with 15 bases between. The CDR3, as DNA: TGTGCCAGCAGCTTACGCGTGCAGGGGCTTACCGGGGAGCTGTTTTTT. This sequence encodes CASSLRVQGLTGELFF.

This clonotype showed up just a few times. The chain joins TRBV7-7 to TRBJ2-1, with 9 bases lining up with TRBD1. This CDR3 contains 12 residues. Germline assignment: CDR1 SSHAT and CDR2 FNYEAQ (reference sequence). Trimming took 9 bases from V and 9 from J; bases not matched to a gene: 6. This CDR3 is CARRQGDSEQFF. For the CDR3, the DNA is TGTGCCAGAAGACAGGGGGATAGTGAGCAGTTCTTC.

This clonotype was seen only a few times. CDR3 loop: CASSDQGLAVEQFF. The CDR3, as DNA: TGTGCCAGCAGTGATCAGGGACTAGCTGTTGAGCAGTTCTTC. The chain recombines TRBV6-1 with TRBJ2-1; TRBD2 aligns across 9 bases. The CDR3 is made up of 14 amino acids. Germline V gene lookup returns CDR1 MNHNS and CDR2 SASEGT. Trimming removed 3 bases from V and 9 bases from J; junction bases left unmatched: 6.

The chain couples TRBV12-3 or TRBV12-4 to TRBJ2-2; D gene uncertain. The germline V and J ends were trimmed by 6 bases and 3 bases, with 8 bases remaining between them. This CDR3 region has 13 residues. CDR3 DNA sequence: TGTGCCAGCAGAGTTGGGGACACCGGGGAGCTGTTTTTT. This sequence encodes CASRVGDTGELFF.

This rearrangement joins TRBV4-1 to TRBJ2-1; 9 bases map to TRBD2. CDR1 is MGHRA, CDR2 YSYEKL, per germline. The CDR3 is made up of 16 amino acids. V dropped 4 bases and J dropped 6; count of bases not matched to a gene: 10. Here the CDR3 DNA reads TGCGCCAGCAGCCGGACCAAAGCGGGAGGCTCCAATGAGCAGTTCTTC. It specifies CASSRTKAGGSNEQFF.

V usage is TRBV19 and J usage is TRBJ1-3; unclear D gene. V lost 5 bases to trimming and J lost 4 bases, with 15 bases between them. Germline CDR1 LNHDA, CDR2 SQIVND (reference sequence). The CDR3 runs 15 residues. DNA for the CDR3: TGTGCCAGTAGTCCGGACGCCAAGGCGGGAAACACCATATATTTT. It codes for CASSPDAKAGNTIYF.

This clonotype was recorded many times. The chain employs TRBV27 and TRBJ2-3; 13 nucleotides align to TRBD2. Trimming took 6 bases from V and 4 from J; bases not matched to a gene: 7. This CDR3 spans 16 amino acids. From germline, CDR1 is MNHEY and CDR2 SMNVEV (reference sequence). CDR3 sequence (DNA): TGTGCCAGCAGAGGACTAGCGGGAGCTTTTTCAGATACGCAGTATTTT. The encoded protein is CASRGLAGAFSDTQYF.

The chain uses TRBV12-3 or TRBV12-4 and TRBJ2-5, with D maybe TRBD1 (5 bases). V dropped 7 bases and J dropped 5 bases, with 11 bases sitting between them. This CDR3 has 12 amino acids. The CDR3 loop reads CASTPGWETQYF. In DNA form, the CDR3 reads TGTGCCAGCACCCCAGGGTGGGAGACCCAGTACTTC.

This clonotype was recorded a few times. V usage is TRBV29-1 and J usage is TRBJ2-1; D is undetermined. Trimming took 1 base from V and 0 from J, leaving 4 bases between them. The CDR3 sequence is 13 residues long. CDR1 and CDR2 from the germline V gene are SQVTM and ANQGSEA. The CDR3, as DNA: TGCAGCGTTGAAGCTAGCTCCTACAATGAGCAGTTCTTC. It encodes CSVEASSYNEQFF.

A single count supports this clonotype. Written as DNA, the CDR3 is TGTGCCAGCAGCTTAGTCGCGGGAAGCGAGCAGTACTTC. Amino acid sequence: CASSLVAGSEQYF. The chain has TRBV7-9 and TRBJ2-7; D might be TRBD2 (6 bases). Per germline, CDR1 SEHNR and CDR2 FQNEAQ (reference sequence). The V gene lost 1 base and the J gene lost 6 bases, with 10 bases spanning the gap. This CDR3 spans 13 amino acids. The variable domain in full, completed from reference TRBV7-9 and TRBJ2-7, reads DTGVSQNPRHKITKRGQNVTFRCDPISEHNRLYWYRQTLGQGPEFLTYFQNEAQLEKSRLLSDRFSAERPKGSFSTLEIQRTEQGDSAMYLCASSLVAGSEQYFGPGTRLTVT.

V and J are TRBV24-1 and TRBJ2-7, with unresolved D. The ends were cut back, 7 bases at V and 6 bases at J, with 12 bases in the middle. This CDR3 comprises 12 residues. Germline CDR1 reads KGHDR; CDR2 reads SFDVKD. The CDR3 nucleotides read TGTGCCACCAGCGCTTTCTCGGGCGAGCAGTACTTC. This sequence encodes CATSAFSGEQYF.

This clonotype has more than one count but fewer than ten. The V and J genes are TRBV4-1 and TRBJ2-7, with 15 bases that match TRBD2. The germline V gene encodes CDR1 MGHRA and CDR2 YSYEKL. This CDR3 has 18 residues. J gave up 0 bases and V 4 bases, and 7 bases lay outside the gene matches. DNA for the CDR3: TGCGCCAGCAGCCCCGGACTAGCGGGAGGGGTGGGCTCCTACGAGCAGTACTTC. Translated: CASSPGLAGGVGSYEQYF.

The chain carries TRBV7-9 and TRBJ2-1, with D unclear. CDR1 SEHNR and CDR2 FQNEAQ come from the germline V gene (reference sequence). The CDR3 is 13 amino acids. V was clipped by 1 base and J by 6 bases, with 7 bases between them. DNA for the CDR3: TGTGCCAGCAGCTTAGGGAATAGCAATGAGCAGTTCTTC. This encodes CASSLGNSNEQFF.

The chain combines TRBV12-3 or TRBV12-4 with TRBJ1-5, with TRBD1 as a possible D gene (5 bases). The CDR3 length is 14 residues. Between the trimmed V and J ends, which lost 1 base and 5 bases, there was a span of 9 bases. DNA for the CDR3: TGTGCCAGCAGTTTAGGTTTGGGGGATCAGCCCCAGCATTTT. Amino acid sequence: CASSLGLGDQPQHF.

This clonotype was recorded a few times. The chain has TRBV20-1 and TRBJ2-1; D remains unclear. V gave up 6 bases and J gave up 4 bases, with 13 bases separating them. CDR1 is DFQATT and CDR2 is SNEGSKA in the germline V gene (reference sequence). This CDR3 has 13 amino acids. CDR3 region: CSAYWAAYNEQFF. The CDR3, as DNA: TGCAGTGCCTATTGGGCTGCATACAATGAGCAGTTCTTC.

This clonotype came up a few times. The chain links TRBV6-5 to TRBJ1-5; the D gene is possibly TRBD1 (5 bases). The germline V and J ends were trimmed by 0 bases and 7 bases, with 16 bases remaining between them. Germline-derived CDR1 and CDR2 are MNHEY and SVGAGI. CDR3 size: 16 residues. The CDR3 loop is CASSYSGVPGKQPQHF. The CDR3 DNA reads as TGTGCCAGCAGTTACTCTGGGGTGCCAGGGAAGCAGCCCCAGCATTTT.